This T cell receptor (beta chain) was profiled in a study of T cell therapy after organ transplantation (dated by TCRdb to about 2019). General notes on the study: Therapy products were autologous CMV-specific T cells expanded in vitro for about 2 weeks with a peptide pool of 30 HLA class I and II CMV epitopes. Patients were given up to 6 doses of T cells at 2-week intervals and were followed for 29 weeks after finishing therapy. Among the roughly 10 patients, eight were classed as clinical responders, while two were classed as nonresponders. The median number of CMV-specific T cells given to patients was 1.92 x 10^8, delivered over 2 to 6 intravenous infusions. This study was a follow-up analysis of the TRBV repertoire from an open-label phase I trial that tested autologous CMV-specific adoptive T cell therapy in people who had received solid-organ transplants. Pretherapy peripheral blood samples were collected before T cell therapy was commenced. Only about 80% of the 10 patients had long-term post-therapy samples available.

The investigation overall reported the following: Few detected expansions in nonresponders may reflect reduced sample coverage from poor CD8+ T cell yield. Reconstitution after therapy appeared to include not only transferred clonotypes but also endogenous clonotypes that had not been detected in the therapy products. Fold change in CD8 clonality after therapy inversely correlated with pretherapy clonality, suggesting less biased repertoires were more receptive to remodeling. Because the cohort was small, confounders such as concurrent antirejection and antiviral medications could not be assessed. Before therapy, nonresponders had marked clonal expansions, and after therapy the repertoires of nonresponders changed only minimally.

In regard to this clone: Its antigen specificity is not known. Base-call qualities are not available, and no considerably larger clone is one nucleotide away.

From the cysteine up to the phenylalanine, the CDR3 has a length of 15 residues. Only the CDR3 DNA stays, 45 bases, in frame from base 1. Cut back by 1 base and 6 bases, the V and J ends lie 14 bases apart. According to the germline V gene, CDR1 reads SGHVS and CDR2 reads FQNEAQ. Using the immunoSEQ two-step, bias-controlled multiplex PCR assay, TRB CDR3 regions were amplified from genomic DNA. CDR3 libraries were sequenced on an Illumina NextSeq 500. On the study's bioinformatics: The immunoSEQ Analyzer platform was used for the initial alignment and bioinformatics, which included bias normalization against synthetic CDR3 analogs. Annotation of V, D and J genes was based on the definitions in the IMGT database. For further TRBV analyses, VDJtools version 1.1.10 and the R package tcR version 2.2.1.11 were used with default settings. For the GLIPH analysis, version 1.0 was run with default settings. In CDR3 sequences with at least 5 reads, significant changes in clonotype frequency were tested by a 2-sided binomial test with Benjamini-Hochberg correction (alpha = 0.01). What TCRdb holds here is the immuneACCESS table cut down to in-frame rearrangements. Part of the clones is not present; checked against another copy, under half of the missing clones reflect an unresolved V gene, and the others are unexplained. The DNA gave D and trimming, while V, J and clone size come from that table. This sample lists around 50,000 clones; approximately 94% were detected once. The leading ten clones occupy 3.1% of the sample.

The sample's time point label is to be understood as: before start of T cell therapy. The patients had received solid-organ transplants and had drug-resistant/recurrent cytomegalovirus. Under 13 people from the trial were chosen for repertoire analysis because post-therapy peripheral blood mononuclear cells were available from them. A BD FACSAria III was used to sort viable CD3+CD8+CD4- lymphocytes from PBMCs. The Qiagen DNeasy Kit was used to extract genomic DNA from the sorted cells. Specimen: CD8+ T cells from blood, collected before autologous CMV-specific T cell therapy. The TCR originated in a human patient who had received a solid organ transplant and had CMV disease. Rearrangement joined TRBV7-8 to TRBJ2-3; no D segment can be confidently identified. The nucleotide sequence reads as follows: TGTGCCAGCAGCTTAGAGTTGGGTTTACGGGATACGCAGTATTTT. It translates to CASSLELGLRDTQYF.